These 7 T cell receptor beta chains share one sample of origin, sequenced in a study of a mutant IDH1 vaccine in newly diagnosed glioma. This table comes from immunoSEQ multiplex PCR, and its TCRdb copy is limited to in-frame clones, with some not included. This table has about 36,000 clones, 80% appearing once. Time point noted: week 11, during vaccination. The content of each vaccine dose was 300 ug of mutant IDH1 20-mer peptide, and topical imiquimod accompanied it. Antigens for these TCRs are unknown. The starting material was peripheral blood mononuclear cells (PBMCs), obtained from a glioma patient whose treatment included an IDH1 peptide vaccine. Source of these receptors: a young woman with glioma. Some clones in this sample may be carry-over from other donors' samples.

The chain is built from TRBV5-4 and TRBJ2-1, with D possibly TRBD1 on 7 matching bases. This CDR3 spans 13 amino acids. CDR1 is SGHNT, CDR2 YYREEE, per germline (reference sequence). Trimming shortened V by 6 bases and J by 8 bases, and 15 bases separated the two germline ends. In nucleotides, the CDR3 is TGTGCCAGCAATGCGGGACAGACCCATGAGCAGTTCTTC. It specifies CASNAGQTHEQFF.

The J gene is TRBJ1-3, the V gene TRBV19, with D maybe TRBD1 (6 bases). CDR3 size: 14 residues. The V gene lost 3 bases and the J gene lost 4 bases, with 10 bases spanning the gap. Germline loops: CDR1 LNHDA, CDR2 SQIVND (reference sequence). This CDR3 is CASSINGGGNTIYF. The CDR3 region has the DNA TGTGCCAGTAGTATCAACGGGGGCGGAAACACCATATATTTT.

The rearrangement joins TRBV10-2 to TRBJ2-2, with D possibly matching TRBD2 (6 bases). CDR1 and CDR2 (germline): WSHSY, SAAADI. Trimming took off 6 bases at V and 4 bases at J, with 15 bases between the two ends. The CDR3 is made up of 15 amino acids. The CDR3 region is CASRTGTLITGELFF. As DNA, the CDR3 is TGCGCCAGCAGAACCGGGACTTTAATCACCGGGGAGCTGTTTTTT.

This clone was observed once. The J gene is TRBJ1-5, the V gene TRBV6-5, with 8 positions matching TRBD1. The CDR3 covers 16 residues. Germline lookup yields CDR1 MNHEY and CDR2 SVGAGI. V lost 0 bases and J lost 7; bases outside the gene matches: 8. The CDR3, as DNA: TGTGCCAGCAGTTACTCGGCAGGGGGCTCGCCACAGCCCCAGCATTTT. It specifies CASSYSAGGSPQPQHF.

J is TRBJ1-5 and V is TRBV6-5, with D unresolved. Germline loops: CDR1 MNHEY, CDR2 SVGAGI. V was pared by 8 bases and J by 1 base, with 15 bases between. There are 15 residues in the CDR3. The CDR3 loop is CASRPGKGSNQPQHF. The CDR3 nucleotides are TGTGCCAGCCGCCCCGGTAAGGGCAGCAATCAGCCCCAGCATTTT.

This chain connects TRBV13 to TRBJ2-2, with D tentatively TRBD2 (6 bases). The CDR3 is made up of 15 amino acids. Trimming pared 5 bases from V and 3 bases from J, leaving 13 bases between. Germline loops: CDR1 PRHDT, CDR2 FYEKMQ (reference sequence). CDR3: CASSLRDSYTGELFF. The DNA of the CDR3 is TGTGCCAGCAGCCTTCGGGACTCCTACACCGGGGAGCTGTTTTTT.

V gene TRBV9 combines with J gene TRBJ1-2; D may be TRBD1 (5 bases). This CDR3 is built from 15 residues. From germline, CDR1 is SGDLS and CDR2 YYNGEE. V was shortened by 4 bases and J by 3 bases, with 16 bases between the two germline ends. The CDR3 loop reads CASSSGAGEDYGYTF. CDR3 coding DNA: TGTGCCAGCAGCTCTGGGGCGGGAGAGGACTATGGCTACACCTTC.